The 2 T cell receptor beta chains below all came from one sample that was sequenced in a study of OX40 agonist ivuxolimab in advanced cancers. Some clones are missing from TCRdb's copy, which holds only in-frame ones; the method was immunoSEQ multiplex PCR. The sample yields 150,000 to 180,000 clones, 85% to 95% seen once. The sample in question was CD4+ or CD8+ T cells sorted from blood, obtained in a trial of the OX40 agonist ivuxolimab. Receptor source: an adult with an advanced solid tumor such as melanoma, head and neck, liver or kidney cancer.

This clone was detected only once. The rearrangement links TRBV5-4 to TRBJ1-1, with D maybe TRBD1 (5 bases). CDR3 length: 14 amino acids. Trimming took 4 bases from V and 6 from J, leaving 16 bases between them. Germline CDR1 reads SGHNT; CDR2 reads YYREEE (reference sequence). CDR3 coding DNA: TGTGCCAGCAGCCGGGCTTCTTTGGGGGCTGAAGCTTTCTTT. Amino acid sequence: CASSRASLGAEAFF.

The rearrangement uses TRBV5-4 and TRBJ2-5, with 10 bases matching TRBD1. The V gene end was trimmed by 4 bases and the J gene end by 4 bases; junction bases not matched to a gene: 7. The CDR3 totals 15 residues. Germline CDR1 reads SGHNT; CDR2 reads YYREEE (reference sequence). The CDR3 here is CASSKGQGRRETQYF. DNA for the CDR3: TGTGCCAGCAGCAAGGGACAGGGGAGGAGAGAGACCCAGTACTTC.